The entry below describes one T cell receptor (beta chain). What this receptor recognizes is not known. No base qualities exist here, and no much larger clone lies one base off it. The V and J ends are trimmed by 5 bases and 5 bases, leaving 11 bases between them. From its cysteine to its phenylalanine, the CDR3 spans 13 amino acids. Here the CDR3 DNA is all that survives: 39 bases in frame from base 1. The germline V gene provides CDR1 SGHTA and CDR2 FQGTGA. This record belongs to a study of blood T cells in healthy people across ages (dated by TCRdb to 2013 to 2016). Broadly, across the study: In model experiments, template switching captured roughly one uniquely barcoded TCR beta cDNA molecule for every two T cells. The study measured age-related changes in TCR beta repertoire diversity using deep sequencing normalized with unique cDNA molecular identifiers. The donors were divided into four age groups: young (average roughly 17 years), middle-aged (about 39), aged (approximately 62) and long-lived (roughly 86). To avoid experimental bias, donors of different ages were distributed randomly across sequencing lanes. Two additional independent replicas of 1 million unique cDNA reads from the same blood draw were analyzed for two donors (one aged 18 to 30 and one aged 80 or older).

The paper's findings and limits, for the study overall: The long-lived group showed more naive CD4+ T cells, fewer expanded clones and increased TCR diversity than the aged group, suggesting age selection. Observed TCR beta diversity per million T cells fell roughly linearly with age, and a significant reduction was already apparent by age about 38. Because profiling used bulk unsorted PBMCs, naive and antigen-experienced compartments could not be compared conclusively. A strong correlation was found between observed TCR beta diversity and the percentage of naive T cells measured by flow cytometry. Donor CMV infection status was unknown, potentially confounding age-related changes in expanded clonotypes. Estimates of total diversity from one million sequenced T cells were regarded as lower bounds and underestimates.

The roughly 39 donors, aged about 6 to 95 years, were systemically healthy Caucasian individuals from Russia. Around 10 milliliters of peripheral blood were collected from each donor into EDTA-treated Vacutainer tubes. Ficoll-Paque density-gradient centrifugation was used to isolate PBMCs, with at least 6.5 million obtained per sample. Total RNA, at least 6 micrograms per sample, was extracted from PBMCs with Trizol reagent. The percentages of naive CD45RAhigh/CD27high T cells were determined by flow cytometry on a PBMC aliquot from every donor. Library creation used 5' RACE. Data came from an Illumina HiSeq 2500. A second about 7 to 12 cycle PCR used a sample-barcoded 5' primer and a J-beta primer mix. A unique molecular identifier was introduced onto each TCR beta cDNA molecule by a template-switch 5' adaptor carrying 12 random nucleotides. Each sample yielded at least 2.5 million CDR3-containing paired-end reads. All of the RNA was converted into first-strand cDNA using the Mint cDNA synthesis kit, with a TRBC-specific oligonucleotide serving as the primer. Following uracil-DNA glycosylase treatment, a first 18-cycle PCR with universal primers M1SS and BC2_uni_R was performed on all cDNA. Per the source publication's procedure: For normalization, 1 million high-quality reads, each with a distinct molecular identifier, were randomly selected from each sample. Instead of being binned into consensus sequences, reads that shared molecular identifiers were thrown out. MiTCR, run with a Q25 quality threshold and the strictest error-elimination algorithm, handled CDR3 identification, clonotype clustering and error correction. A nonparametric unseen species model with Euler transformation was used to estimate lower-bound total TCR beta diversity. TCRdb reanalyzed the raw reads on its own, using fastp at Q25 for trimming and MiXCR for clone calling, and kept in-frame beta chains. A single entry per CDR3 protein holds the most common genes and DNA from its merged rows. For this entry, the V and J calls and clone size follow TCRdb and not the study's own pipeline. The table for this sample lists about 970,000 distinct CDR3 sequences; roughly 51% of them were counted only once. The ten largest make up about a fifth of the sample.

Sequencing was carried out using blood. Recombination joined TRBV7-3 with TRBJ2-3; no D gene call is confident. The TCR was taken from a woman aged 60-75 years in good health. The CDR3 amino acid sequence is: CASSVIVEDTQYF. The sequenced DNA: TGTGCCAGCAGCGTAATAGTGGAAGATACGCAGTATTTT.